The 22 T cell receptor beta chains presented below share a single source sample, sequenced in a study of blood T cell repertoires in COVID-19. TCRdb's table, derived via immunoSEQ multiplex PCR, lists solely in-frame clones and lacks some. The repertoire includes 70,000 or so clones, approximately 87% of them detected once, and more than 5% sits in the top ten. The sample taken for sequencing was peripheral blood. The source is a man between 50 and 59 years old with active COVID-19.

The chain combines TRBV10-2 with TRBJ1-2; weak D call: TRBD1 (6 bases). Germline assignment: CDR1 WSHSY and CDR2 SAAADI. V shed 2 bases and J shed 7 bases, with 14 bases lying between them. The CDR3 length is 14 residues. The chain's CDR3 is CASSEAWGRGGYTF. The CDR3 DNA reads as TGCGCCAGCAGTGAGGCGTGGGGGCGCGGTGGCTACACCTTC.

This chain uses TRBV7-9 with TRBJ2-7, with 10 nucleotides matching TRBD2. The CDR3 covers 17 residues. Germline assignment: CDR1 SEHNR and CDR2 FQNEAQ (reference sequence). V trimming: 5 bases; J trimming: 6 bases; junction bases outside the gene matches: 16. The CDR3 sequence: CASSPLGLAGVSREQYF. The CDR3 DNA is TGTGCCAGCAGCCCCCTGGGGCTAGCGGGAGTGTCGCGCGAGCAGTACTTC.

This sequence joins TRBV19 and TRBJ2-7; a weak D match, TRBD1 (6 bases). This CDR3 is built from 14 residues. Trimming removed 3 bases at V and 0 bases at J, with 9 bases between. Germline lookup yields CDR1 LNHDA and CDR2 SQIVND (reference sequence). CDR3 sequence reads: CASSIDRFSYEQYF. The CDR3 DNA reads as TGTGCCAGTAGTATCGACAGGTTCTCCTACGAGCAGTACTTC. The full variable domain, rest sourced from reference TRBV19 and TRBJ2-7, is DGGITQSPKYLFRKEGQNVTLSCEQNLNHDAMYWYRQDPGQGLRLIYYSQIVNDFQKGDIAEGYSVSREKKESFPLTVTSAQKNPTAFYLCASSIDRFSYEQYFGPGTRLTVT.

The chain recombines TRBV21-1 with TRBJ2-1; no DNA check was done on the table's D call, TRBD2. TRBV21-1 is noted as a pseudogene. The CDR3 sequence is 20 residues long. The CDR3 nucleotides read TGTGCCAGCAGCAGCGGAGGGGTTTCAGGTCGGGAGTGGCTGTGCAATGAGCAGTTCTTC. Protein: CASSSGGVSGREWLCNEQFF.

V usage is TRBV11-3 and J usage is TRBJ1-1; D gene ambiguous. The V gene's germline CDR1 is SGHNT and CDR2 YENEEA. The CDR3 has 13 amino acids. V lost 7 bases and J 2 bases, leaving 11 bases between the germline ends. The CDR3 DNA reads TGTGCCAGCACCTTTACATTCAACACTGAAGCTTTCTTT. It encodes CASTFTFNTEAFF.

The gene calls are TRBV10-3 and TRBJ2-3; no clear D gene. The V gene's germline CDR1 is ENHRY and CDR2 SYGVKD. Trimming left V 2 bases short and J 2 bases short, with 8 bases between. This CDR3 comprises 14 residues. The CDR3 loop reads CAISEDGYTDTQYF. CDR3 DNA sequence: TGTGCCATCAGTGAGGACGGGTACACAGATACGCAGTATTTT.

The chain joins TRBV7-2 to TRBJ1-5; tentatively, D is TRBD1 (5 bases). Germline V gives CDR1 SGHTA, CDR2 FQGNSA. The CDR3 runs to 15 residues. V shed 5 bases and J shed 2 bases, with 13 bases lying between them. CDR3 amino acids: CASSQLAQGNQPQHF. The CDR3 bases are TGTGCCAGCAGCCAGCTGGCACAGGGCAATCAGCCCCAGCATTTT.

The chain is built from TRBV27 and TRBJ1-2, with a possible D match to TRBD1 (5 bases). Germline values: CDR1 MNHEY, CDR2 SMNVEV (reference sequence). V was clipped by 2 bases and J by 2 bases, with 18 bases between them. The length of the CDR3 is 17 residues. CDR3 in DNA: TGTGCCAGCAGTTTAATCGGAGGGGCAGGGACGAACTATGGCTACACCTTC. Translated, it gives CASSLIGGAGTNYGYTF.

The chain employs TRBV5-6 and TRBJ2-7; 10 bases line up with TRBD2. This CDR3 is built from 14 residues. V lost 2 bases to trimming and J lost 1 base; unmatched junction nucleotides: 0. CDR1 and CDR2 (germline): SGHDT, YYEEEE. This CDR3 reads CASSLAGGSYEQYF. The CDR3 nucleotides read TGTGCCAGCAGCTTAGCGGGGGGGTCCTACGAGCAGTACTTC.

The CDR3 DNA is TGTGCCAGCAGCGTCAGTGAGGGTAGTGCAGGAGCTTTCTTT. Its translation: CASSVSEGSAGAFF. J is TRBJ1-1 and V is TRBV9; D not certain. With 2 bases removed from V and 10 bases from J, the gap between germline ends came to 18 bases. Germline values: CDR1 SGDLS, CDR2 YYNGEE. The CDR3 is 14 residues long.

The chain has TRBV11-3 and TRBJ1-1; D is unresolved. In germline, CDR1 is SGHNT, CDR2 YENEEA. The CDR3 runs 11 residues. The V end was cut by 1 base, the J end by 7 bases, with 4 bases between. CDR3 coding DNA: TGTGCCAGCAGCTTAGCAGATGAAGCTTTCTTT. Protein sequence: CASSLADEAFF. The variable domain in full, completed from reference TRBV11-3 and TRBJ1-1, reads EAGVVQSPRYKIIEKKQPVAFWCNPISGHNTLYWYLQNLGQGPELLIRYENEEAVDDSQLPKDRFSAERLKGVDSTLKIQPAELGDSAVYLCASSLADEAFFGQGTRLTVV.

For the CDR3, the DNA is TGTGCCAGCAGCCAAGATTGGGGGGTGTACAATGAGCAGTTCTTC. Amino acid sequence: CASSQDWGVYNEQFF. V and J are TRBV4-2 and TRBJ2-1; perhaps TRBD2 as D (6 bases). Between the trimmed V and J ends, which lost 0 bases and 4 bases, there was a span of 10 bases. There are 15 residues in the CDR3. CDR1 LGHNA and CDR2 YNFKEQ come from the germline V gene.

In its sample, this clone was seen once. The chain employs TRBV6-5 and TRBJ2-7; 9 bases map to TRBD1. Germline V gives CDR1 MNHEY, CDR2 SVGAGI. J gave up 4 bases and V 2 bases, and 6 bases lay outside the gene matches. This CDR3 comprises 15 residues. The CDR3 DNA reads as TGTGCCAGCAGTTACGGCGGGACAGGGCGGTACGAGCAGTACTTC. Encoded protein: CASSYGGTGRYEQYF.

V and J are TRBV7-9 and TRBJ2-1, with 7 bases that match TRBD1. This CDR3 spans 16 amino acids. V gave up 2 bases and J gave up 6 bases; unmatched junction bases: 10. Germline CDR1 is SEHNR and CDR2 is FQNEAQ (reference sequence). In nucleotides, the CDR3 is TGTGCCAGCAGCTTAAAGGGGTTTGAGGGGGCCAATGAGCAGTTCTTC. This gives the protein CASSLKGFEGANEQFF.

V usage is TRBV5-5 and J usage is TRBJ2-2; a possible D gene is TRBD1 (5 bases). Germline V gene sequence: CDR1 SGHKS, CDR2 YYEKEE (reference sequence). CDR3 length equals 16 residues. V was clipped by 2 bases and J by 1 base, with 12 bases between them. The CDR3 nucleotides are TGTGCCAGCAGCTTAGAAGGCGGACAGAACACCGGGGAGCTGTTTTTT. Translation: CASSLEGGQNTGELFF. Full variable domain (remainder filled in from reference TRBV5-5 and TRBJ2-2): DAGVTQSPTHLIKTRGQQVTLRCSPISGHKSVSWYQQVLGQGPQFIFQYYEKEERGRGNFPDRFSARQFPNYSSELNVNALLLGDSALYLCASSLEGGQNTGELFFGEGSRLTVL.

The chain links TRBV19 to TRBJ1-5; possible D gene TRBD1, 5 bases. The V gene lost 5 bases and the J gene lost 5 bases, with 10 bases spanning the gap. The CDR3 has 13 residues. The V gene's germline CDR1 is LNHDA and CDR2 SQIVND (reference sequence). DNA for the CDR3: TGTGCCAGTAGTCCGGCAGGGTATCAGCCCCAGCATTTT. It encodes CASSPAGYQPQHF.

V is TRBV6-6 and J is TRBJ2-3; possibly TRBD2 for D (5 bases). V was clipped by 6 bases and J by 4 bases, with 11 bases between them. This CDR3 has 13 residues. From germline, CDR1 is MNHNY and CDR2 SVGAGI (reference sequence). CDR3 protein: CASSPPGADTQYF. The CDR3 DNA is TGTGCCAGCAGCCCCCCCGGGGCAGATACGCAGTATTTT.

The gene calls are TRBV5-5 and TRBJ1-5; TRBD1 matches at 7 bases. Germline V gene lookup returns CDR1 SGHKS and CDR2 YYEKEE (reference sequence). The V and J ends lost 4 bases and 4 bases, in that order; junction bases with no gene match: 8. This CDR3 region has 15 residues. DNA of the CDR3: TGTGCCAGCAGCCCAAACCCGACAGGGAATCAGCCCCAGCATTTT. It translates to CASSPNPTGNQPQHF.

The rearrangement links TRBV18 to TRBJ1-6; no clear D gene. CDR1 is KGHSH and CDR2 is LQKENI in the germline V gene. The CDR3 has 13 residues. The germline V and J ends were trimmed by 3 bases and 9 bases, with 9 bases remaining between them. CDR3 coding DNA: TGTGCCAGCTCACCCACCACGGTTTCACCCCTCCACTTT. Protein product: CASSPTTVSPLHF. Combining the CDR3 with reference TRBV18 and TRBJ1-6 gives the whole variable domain NAGVMQNPRHLVRRRGQEARLRCSPMKGHSHVYWYRQLPEEGLKFMVYLQKENIIDESGMPKERFSAEFPKEGPSILRIQQVVRGDSAAYFCASSPTTVSPLHFGNGTRLTVT.

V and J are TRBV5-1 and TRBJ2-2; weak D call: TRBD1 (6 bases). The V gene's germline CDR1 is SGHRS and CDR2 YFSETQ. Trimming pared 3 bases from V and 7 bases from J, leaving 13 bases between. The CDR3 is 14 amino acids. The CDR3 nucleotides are TGCGCCAGCAGCTCCACCACAGGGAACGGGGAGCTGTTTTTT. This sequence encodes CASSSTTGNGELFF.

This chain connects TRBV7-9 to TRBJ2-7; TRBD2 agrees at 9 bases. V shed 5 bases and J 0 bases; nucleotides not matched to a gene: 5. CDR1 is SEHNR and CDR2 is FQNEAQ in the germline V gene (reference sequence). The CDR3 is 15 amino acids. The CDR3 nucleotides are TGTGCCAGCAGCCCAGCTAGCGGGGTCTCCTACGAGCAGTACTTC. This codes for CASSPASGVSYEQYF. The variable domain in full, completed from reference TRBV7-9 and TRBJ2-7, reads DTGVSQNPRHKITKRGQNVTFRCDPISEHNRLYWYRQTLGQGPEFLTYFQNEAQLEKSRLLSDRFSAERPKGSFSTLEIQRTEQGDSAMYLCASSPASGVSYEQYFGPGTRLTVT.

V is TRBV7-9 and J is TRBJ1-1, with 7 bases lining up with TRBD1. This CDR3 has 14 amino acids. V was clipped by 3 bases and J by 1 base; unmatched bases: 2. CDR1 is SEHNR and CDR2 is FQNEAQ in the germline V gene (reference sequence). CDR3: CASSFWTGNTEAFF. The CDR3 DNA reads TGTGCCAGCAGCTTTTGGACAGGGAACACTGAAGCTTTCTTT. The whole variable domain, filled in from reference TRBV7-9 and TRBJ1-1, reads DTGVSQNPRHKITKRGQNVTFRCDPISEHNRLYWYRQTLGQGPEFLTYFQNEAQLEKSRLLSDRFSAERPKGSFSTLEIQRTEQGDSAMYLCASSFWTGNTEAFFGQGTRLTVV.